Following are 13 T cell receptor beta chains from one sample sequenced in a study of neoadjuvant anti-PD-1 for oral cavity cancer. The assay was immunoSEQ multiplex PCR, and TCRdb's table has in-frame clones only and misses some. The data show 9,000 to 13,000 clones, with roughly half seen just once and under 30% held by the top ten. The starting material was tumor tissue, obtained before nivolumab (anti-PD-1) treatment. Receptors were obtained from a person between 35 and 79 years old with oral cavity squamous cell carcinoma.

The chain recombines TRBV5-1 with TRBJ2-3; D is possibly TRBD2 (6 bases). CDR3 length: 16 residues. V was trimmed by 0 bases and J by 0 bases, leaving 11 bases between them. CDR1 SGHRS and CDR2 YFSETQ come from the germline V gene. CDR3 in DNA: TGCGCCAGCAGCTTGGACGTGGGGGGAAGCACAGATACGCAGTATTTT. As protein: CASSLDVGGSTDTQYF.

V and J are TRBV29-1 and TRBJ2-3, with TRBD2 matching 8 bases. Germline CDR1 and CDR2: SQVTM and ANQGSEA. V shed 2 bases and J 1 base; nucleotides not matched to a gene: 2. The CDR3 consists of 14 residues. CDR3 nucleotide sequence: TGCAGCGTTGAAACAGCGGGGGGCACAGATACGCAGTATTTT. The encoded protein is CSVETAGGTDTQYF.

J is TRBJ2-5 and V is TRBV4-3, with D perhaps TRBD1 or TRBD2 (6 bases each). Trimming stripped 0 bases from V and 2 bases from J, with 13 bases between. The germline gives CDR1 LGHNA, CDR2 YSLEER. CDR3 length equals 16 residues. CDR3 region: CASSQDIGGLQETQYF. The CDR3 DNA is TGCGCCAGCAGCCAAGACATAGGGGGGCTGCAAGAGACCCAGTACTTC.

The rearrangement uses TRBV2 and TRBJ1-1; D remains unclear. The CDR3 consists of 13 residues. Per germline, CDR1 SNHLY and CDR2 FYNNEI. Trimming took 3 bases from V and 4 from J, leaving 9 bases between them. CDR3 sequence: CASSDNPSTEAFF. CDR3 coding DNA: TGTGCCAGCAGTGATAATCCTAGCACTGAAGCTTTCTTT.

The chain employs TRBV9 and TRBJ2-7; 7 bases match TRBD2. V trimming: 3 bases; J trimming: 1 base; junction bases outside the gene matches: 7. Germline-derived CDR1 and CDR2 are SGDLS and YYNGEE. This CDR3 is 15 amino acids long. The CDR3 nucleotides are TGTGCCAGCAGCGCCACGCCCGGGAGGTCCTACGAGCAGTACTTC. Translation: CASSATPGRSYEQYF.

In its sample, this clone was seen a few times. The chain combines TRBV28 with TRBJ2-3; 8 nucleotides line up with TRBD1. Germline CDR1 MDHEN, CDR2 SYDVKM. The CDR3 contains 14 residues. J lost 0 bases, V lost 10 bases, and 6 bases had no gene match. The CDR3 DNA reads as TGTGCCATCAGGACAGGGCTCAGCACAGATACGCAGTATTTT. Amino acids: CAIRTGLSTDTQYF. Looking up the rest from reference TRBV28 and TRBJ2-3 gives the full variable domain: DVKVTQSSRYLVKRTGEKVFLECVQDMDHENMFWYRQDPGLGLRLIYFSYDVKMKEKGDIPEGYSVSREKKERFSLILESASTNQTSMYLCAIRTGLSTDTQYFGPGTRLTVL.

The chain couples TRBV7-9 to TRBJ1-1; D uncertain. CDR3 length: 12 residues. Germline V lookup: CDR1 SEHNR, CDR2 FQNEAQ (reference sequence). The V gene lost 0 bases and the J gene lost 3 bases, with 2 bases spanning the gap. The CDR3 reads CASSLAHTEAFF. The CDR3, as DNA: TGTGCCAGCAGCTTAGCCCACACTGAAGCTTTCTTT.

The gene calls are TRBV9 and TRBJ2-3, with 10 positions matching TRBD2. Germline assignment: CDR1 SGDLS and CDR2 YYNGEE. The CDR3 is 16 residues long. With 2 bases clipped from V and 2 bases from J, the junction kept 5 bases outside the gene matches. CDR3: CASSVDSGGFTDTQYF. CDR3 coding DNA: TGTGCCAGCAGCGTCGATAGCGGGGGGTTCACAGATACGCAGTATTTT. The full variable domain, completed using reference TRBV9 and TRBJ2-3, is DSGVTQTPKHLITATGQRVTLRCSPRSGDLSVYWYQQSLDQGLQFLIQYYNGEERAKGNILERFSAQQFPDLHSELNLSSLELGDSALYFCASSVDSGGFTDTQYFGPGTRLTVL.

This clone was seen a few times. The rearrangement joins TRBV10-3 to TRBJ1-1; 10 nucleotides match TRBD1. The CDR3 covers 14 residues. The germline V gene has CDR1 ENHRY and CDR2 SYGVKD. The ends lost 0 bases at V and 7 bases at J; junction bases unmatched: 2. This CDR3 is CAISESRDRGEAFF. Written as DNA, the CDR3 is TGTGCCATCAGTGAGTCGAGGGACAGGGGTGAAGCTTTCTTT.

This chain uses TRBV19 with TRBJ1-1; D remains unclear. The germline V gene has CDR1 LNHDA and CDR2 SQIVND (reference sequence). The CDR3 runs to 13 residues. V was shortened by 6 bases and J by 1 base, with 9 bases between the two germline ends. The CDR3 DNA reads as TGTGCCAGTAGCGCGGGTTCGAACACTGAAGCTTTCTTT. Its protein product is CASSAGSNTEAFF.

This chain uses TRBV18 with TRBJ1-2, with unresolved D. V dropped 4 bases and J dropped 3 bases, with 15 bases sitting between them. The CDR3 consists of 15 residues. Germline V gives CDR1 KGHSH, CDR2 LQKENI. CDR3 DNA sequence: TGTGCCAGCTCACGGGTGGGAGCCCAGGACTATGGCTACACCTTC. This gives the protein CASSRVGAQDYGYTF. The full variable domain, in which reference TRBV18 and TRBJ1-2 provide the parts outside the CDR3, is NAGVMQNPRHLVRRRGQEARLRCSPMKGHSHVYWYRQLPEEGLKFMVYLQKENIIDESGMPKERFSAEFPKEGPSILRIQQVVRGDSAAYFCASSRVGAQDYGYTFGSGTRLTVV.

CDR3 region: CASSRDSAGLSEKLFF. The CDR3 DNA sequence: TGCGCCAGCAGCCGGGACAGTGCAGGGTTAAGTGAAAAACTGTTTTTT. This rearrangement joins TRBV4-3 to TRBJ1-4; 7 bases are shared with TRBD1. The CDR3 extends over 16 amino acids. V lost 4 bases to trimming and J lost 7 bases; unmatched junction nucleotides: 12. Germline values: CDR1 LGHNA, CDR2 YSLEER.

Worth noting for this clone: Other DNA sequences in the same sample also yield this CDR3. The J gene is TRBJ2-3, the V gene TRBV5-1, with 11 bases lining up with TRBD2. Germline-derived CDR1 and CDR2 are SGHRS and YFSETQ. There are 15 residues in the CDR3. V lost 0 bases to trimming and J lost 3 bases; unmatched junction nucleotides: 0. The CDR3 loop is CASSLGLAGTDTQYF. The CDR3 DNA reads TGCGCCAGCAGCTTGGGACTAGCGGGGACAGATACGCAGTATTTT.